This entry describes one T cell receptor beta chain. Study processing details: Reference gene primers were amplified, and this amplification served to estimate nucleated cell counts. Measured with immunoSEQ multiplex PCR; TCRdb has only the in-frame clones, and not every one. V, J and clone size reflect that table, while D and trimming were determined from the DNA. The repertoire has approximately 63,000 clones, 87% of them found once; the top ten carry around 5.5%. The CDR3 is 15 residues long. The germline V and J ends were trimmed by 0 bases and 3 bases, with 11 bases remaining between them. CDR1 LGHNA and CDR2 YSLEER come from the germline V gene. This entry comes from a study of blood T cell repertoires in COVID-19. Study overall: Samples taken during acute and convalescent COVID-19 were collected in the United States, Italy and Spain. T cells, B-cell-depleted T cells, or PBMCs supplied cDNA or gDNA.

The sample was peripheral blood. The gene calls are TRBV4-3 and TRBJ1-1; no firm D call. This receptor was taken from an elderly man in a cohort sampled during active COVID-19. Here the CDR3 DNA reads TGCGCCAGCAGCCAAGAATTACAGTGGGACACTGAAGCTTTCTTT. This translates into CASSQELQWDTEAFF.